This T cell receptor beta chain was retrieved from a study of vaccination and CD4 T cells after COVID-19. Sample treatment: approximately nine-day PBMC culture with coronavirus spike peptide pools or control peptides (ViraFEST assay). Cells were cultured for 10 days, and then CD4+ T cells were isolated by negative selection. Between the trimmed V and J ends, which lost 5 bases and 6 bases, there was a span of 5 bases. The CDR3 runs to 11 residues. Germline-derived CDR1 and CDR2 are SGHAT and FQNNGV. Cultured CD4+ T-cell DNA underwent Oncomine TCR Beta short-read sequencing. TCRdb used MiXCR to reprocess the PCR reads, holding one entry per CDR3 protein. The sample gives about 19,000 distinct CDR3 sequences, 58% of which show up once; over 7.5% is in the top ten. Study-level results: Vaccine-specific clones in convalescent patients were spike mono-reactive in 304 of 307 cases.

This clonotype appeared a single time. Its antigen is not identified. The receptor comes from a human donor who had recovered from COVID-19. The gene calls are TRBV11-2 and TRBJ2-1; D is unclear. The specimen comprised CD4+ T cells from blood, cultured in vitro, sampled after SARS-CoV-2 vaccination. DNA for the CDR3: TGTGCCAGCAGCGGGCCCAATGAGCAGTTCTTC. This codes for CASSGPNEQFF.